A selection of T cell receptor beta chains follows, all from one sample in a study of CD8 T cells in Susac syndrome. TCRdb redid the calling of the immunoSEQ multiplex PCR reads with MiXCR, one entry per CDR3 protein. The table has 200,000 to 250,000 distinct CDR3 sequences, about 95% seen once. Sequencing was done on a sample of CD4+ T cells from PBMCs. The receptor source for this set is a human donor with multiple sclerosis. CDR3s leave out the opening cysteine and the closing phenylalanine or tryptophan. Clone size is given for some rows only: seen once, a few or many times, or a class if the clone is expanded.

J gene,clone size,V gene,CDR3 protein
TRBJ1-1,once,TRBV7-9,ASSPGQGLANTEAF
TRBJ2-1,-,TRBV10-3,AITPGRGHEQF
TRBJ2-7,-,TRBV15,ATSRDGVLAREQY
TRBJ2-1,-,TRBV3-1,ASSLKPPGPPYNEQF
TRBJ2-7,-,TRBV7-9,ASSSGPYEQY
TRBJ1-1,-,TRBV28,ASNRKNTEAF
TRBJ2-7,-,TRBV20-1,SAIGLANYEQY
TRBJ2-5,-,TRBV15,ATSSFRTGGGETQY
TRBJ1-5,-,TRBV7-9,ASSLGDRVINQPQH
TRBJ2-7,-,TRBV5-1,ASSLAGRGYEQY
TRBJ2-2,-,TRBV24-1,ATSDTRAGGNTGELF
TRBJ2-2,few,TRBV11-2,ASSLAGELF
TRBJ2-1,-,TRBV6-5,ASSYGLGQVQF
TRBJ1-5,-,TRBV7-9,ASSLWGTNQPQH
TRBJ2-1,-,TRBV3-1,ASSPSGLTYNEQF
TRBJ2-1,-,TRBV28,ASSALLELNEQF
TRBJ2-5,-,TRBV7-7,ASSRGTSGREETQY
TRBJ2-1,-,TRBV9,ASSSLTGFNYNEQF
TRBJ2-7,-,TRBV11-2,ASSLKAGGPGSAYEQY
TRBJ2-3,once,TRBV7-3,ASSLQRVSTDTQY
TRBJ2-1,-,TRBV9,ASSVFGGSYNEQF
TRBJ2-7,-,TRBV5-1,ASSSGVEQY
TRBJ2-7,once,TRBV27,ASSLGRGRYEQY